Following are 21 T cell receptor beta chains from one sample sequenced in a study of T cell responses to AZD1222 COVID-19 vaccine (dated by TCRdb to the early 2020s). The time point label for this specimen denotes: baseline before first vaccination. The treatment or condition label here, explained by the study, means: meningococcal conjugate vaccine given as trial control. Libraries were made using the immunoSEQ multiplex PCR assay. TCRdb retrieved this table from immuneACCESS and kept in-frame rearrangements only. Not all clones are present; in checked studies, unresolved V genes account for under half, and no reason is known for the remainder. This sample has 200,000 to 250,000 clones in its table, and roughly 91% of those were observed once. Jointly, the top ten make up about 1% of the sample. The sample was peripheral blood, taken on day 0 of MenACWY control vaccination. These receptors all stem from an adult in good health.

V usage is TRBV5-6 and J usage is TRBJ1-4, with D maybe TRBD1 (5 bases). This CDR3 contains 15 residues. CDR1 and CDR2 from the germline V gene are SGHDT and YYEEEE. The ends were cut back, 1 base at V and 8 bases at J, with 15 bases in the middle. CDR3 protein: CASSLPQGPGEKLFF. CDR3 DNA sequence: TGTGCCAGCAGCTTGCCTCAGGGCCCTGGGGAAAAACTGTTTTTT.

The rearrangement links TRBV18 to TRBJ2-3; 12 bases fit TRBD2. CDR3 size: 17 residues. Germline CDR1 KGHSH, CDR2 LQKENI. The V segment lost 6 bases and the J segment 6 bases; nucleotides outside the gene matches: 13. The chain's CDR3 is CASSRFSWTSGDDTQYF. The CDR3 DNA reads as TGTGCCAGCTCCCGCTTTTCTTGGACTAGCGGGGATGATACGCAGTATTTT.

Concerning this clone itself: The same CDR3 also results from other DNA sequences found in this sample. The rearrangement joins TRBV19 to TRBJ1-5, with 11 positions matching TRBD1. Unmatched junction bases numbered 6, after V lost 6 bases and J lost 5 bases. CDR3 length: 15 amino acids. The germline CDR1 and CDR2 sequences are LNHDA and SQIVND (reference sequence). DNA of the CDR3: TGTGCCAGTAGCACCGGGACAGGGGGGTATCAGCCCCAGCATTTT. Protein: CASSTGTGGYQPQHF.

The chain is built from TRBV6-2 or TRBV6-3 and TRBJ1-5, with D possibly TRBD1 on 6 matching bases. Trimming removed 0 bases at V and 2 bases at J, with 8 bases between. The CDR3 is 15 residues long. The germline V gene has CDR1 MNHEY and CDR2 SVGEGT. CDR3 nucleotides: TGTGCCAGCAGTTACTCGGGGGCCGGCAATCAGCCCCAGCATTTT. Translation: CASSYSGAGNQPQHF.

This chain uses TRBV5-1 with TRBJ2-2; 11 bases fit TRBD1. The germline gives CDR1 SGHRS, CDR2 YFSETQ. J lost 6 bases, V lost 0 bases, and 4 bases had no gene match. This CDR3 region has 16 residues. CDR3 in amino acids: CASSLAGTGGSGELFF. The DNA for the CDR3 is TGCGCCAGCAGCTTGGCCGGGACAGGGGGGTCCGGGGAGCTGTTTTTT.

V usage is TRBV7-2 and J usage is TRBJ1-5, with 10 bases matching TRBD1. Germline CDR1 and CDR2: SGHTA and FQGNSA. V was clipped by 5 bases and J by 9 bases; unmatched bases: 10. CDR3 length: 15 amino acids. The CDR3 region has the DNA TGTGCCAGCAGCCTCCTGGGGACAGGGGTTTCGCCCCAGCATTTT. Translated: CASSLLGTGVSPQHF.

The rearrangement joins TRBV21-1 to TRBJ1-5; TRBD1 was called by the table and not checked on the DNA. TRBV21-1 has pseudogene status. The CDR3 loop spans 16 amino acids. The CDR3 loop reads CASSDGGRNSNQPQHF. The DNA for the CDR3 is TGTGCCAGCAGCGATGGGGGCAGGAATAGCAATCAGCCCCAGCATTTT.

The chain has TRBV6-5 and TRBJ1-2; no firm D call. Deletions cut 6 bases from V and 9 bases from J, with 11 bases between. Per germline, CDR1 MNHEY and CDR2 SVGAGI. The CDR3 length is 11 residues. The CDR3: CASRVLWSYTF. CDR3 DNA sequence: TGTGCCAGCAGGGTTTTATGGAGCTACACCTTC.

CDR3 loop: CAISDGEGETQYF. The CDR3 coding sequence is TGTGCCATCAGTGATGGGGAGGGGGAGACCCAGTACTTC. V is TRBV10-3 and J is TRBJ2-5; 7 bases map to TRBD2. The CDR3 is 13 amino acids. Germline trimming cut 3 bases from V and 5 bases from J; bases unmatched to any gene: 3. The germline V gene encodes CDR1 ENHRY and CDR2 SYGVKD.

This clone has a handful of counts. V gene TRBV28 combines with J gene TRBJ1-6; D perhaps matches TRBD1 (6 bases). Germline-derived CDR1 and CDR2 are MDHEN and SYDVKM. V dropped 5 bases and J dropped 19 bases, with 21 bases sitting between them. This CDR3 spans 13 amino acids. CDR3 coding DNA: TGTGCCAGCAGTCCCCCATCGACAGGCTCCTGTCACTTT. Translating it yields CASSPPSTGSCHF.

This chain uses TRBV7-9 with TRBJ1-1, with D hard to call. Between the trimmed V and J ends, which lost 5 bases and 4 bases, there was a span of 17 bases. CDR3 length: 15 amino acids. In germline, CDR1 is SEHNR, CDR2 FQNEAQ (reference sequence). The CDR3 sequence is CASSPRGRAGTEAFF. CDR3 bases: TGTGCCAGCAGCCCGCGAGGGAGGGCGGGCACTGAAGCTTTCTTT.

This clone was counted only a few times. J is TRBJ1-2 and V is TRBV5-6; the match to TRBD1 covers 7 bases. V trimming: 4 bases; J trimming: 3 bases; junction bases outside the gene matches: 12. Germline CDR1 reads SGHDT; CDR2 reads YYEEEE. This CDR3 is 16 amino acids long. CDR3: CASSTPGTASYYGYTF. CDR3 nucleotides: TGTGCCAGCAGCACCCCCGGGACAGCTTCATACTATGGCTACACCTTC.

The chain recombines TRBV2 with TRBJ2-1, with TRBD1 matching 7 bases. Germline V CDR1 and CDR2: SNHLY, FYNNEI. V shed 1 base, J shed 7 bases, and the junction held 10 bases outside the gene matches. CDR3 size: 16 residues. The CDR3 reads CASSEVRDSFLNEQFF. The CDR3 nucleotides are TGTGCCAGCAGTGAAGTCCGGGACAGCTTTTTGAATGAGCAGTTCTTC.

This sequence joins TRBV19 and TRBJ1-6, with D unclear. V was cut by 3 bases and J by 7 bases, with 7 bases left in between. Germline V lookup: CDR1 LNHDA, CDR2 SQIVND (reference sequence). CDR3 length equals 13 residues. The CDR3: CASSILRNSPLHF. Here the CDR3 DNA reads TGTGCCAGTAGTATTCTCCGGAATTCACCCCTCCACTTT.

The V gene is TRBV5-1, the J gene TRBJ2-7, with 7 bases aligning to TRBD1. The CDR3 has 14 residues. V trimming: 2 bases; J trimming: 3 bases; junction bases outside the gene matches: 5. In germline, CDR1 is SGHRS, CDR2 YFSETQ. CDR3 DNA: TGCGCCAGCAGCTTCTCGACAGGGAACTACGAGCAGTACTTC. Its translation: CASSFSTGNYEQYF. Variable domain in full (rest from reference TRBV5-1 and TRBJ2-7): KAGVTQTPRYLIKTRGQQVTLSCSPISGHRSVSWYQQTPGQGLQFLFEYFSETQRNKGNFPGRFSGRQFSNSRSEMNVSTLELGDSALYLCASSFSTGNYEQYFGPGTRLTVT.

The CDR3 spells CASSVATGVRNSPLHF. DNA of the CDR3: TGTGCCAGCAGTGTCGCCACAGGGGTGAGGAATTCACCCCTCCACTTT. The genes are TRBV2 and TRBJ1-6; TRBD1 matches at 7 bases. CDR1 and CDR2 (germline): SNHLY, FYNNEI. V dropped 4 bases and J dropped 7; count of bases not matched to a gene: 10. This CDR3 is 16 amino acids long.

This clone was counted only a few times. J is TRBJ1-1 and V is TRBV7-2, with D possibly TRBD1 on 5 matching bases. V was trimmed by 6 bases and J by 2 bases, leaving 13 bases between them. Germline lookup yields CDR1 SGHTA and CDR2 FQGNSA. This CDR3 contains 14 residues. In nucleotides, the CDR3 is TGTGCCAGCAGTTCCCGAGGGGCAAACACTGAAGCTTTCTTT. It codes for CASSSRGANTEAFF.

V is TRBV5-1 and J is TRBJ2-2; a possible D gene is TRBD1 (5 bases). Trimming removed 0 bases from V and 10 bases from J, with 7 bases in between. The germline V gene encodes CDR1 SGHRS and CDR2 YFSETQ. The CDR3 length is 12 residues. The CDR3 reads CASSLVGVELFF. DNA for the CDR3: TGCGCCAGCAGCTTGGTAGGGGTGGAGCTGTTTTTT.

The chain links TRBV4-1 to TRBJ2-5, with D perhaps given as TRBD1 or TRBD2 (5 bases each). The CDR3 has 17 amino acids. The germline gives CDR1 MGHRA, CDR2 YSYEKL. V gave up 0 bases and J gave up 7 bases, with 21 bases separating them. CDR3 nucleotide sequence: TGCGCCAGCAGCCAAGATGGGGAAGCGGACGCCAGGGCGACCCAGTACTTC. It translates to CASSQDGEADARATQYF.

This chain links TRBV5-8 with TRBJ2-2, with no clear D. The length of the CDR3 is 13 residues. V lost 0 bases and J lost 4, with 4 bases in between. CDR1 SGHTS and CDR2 YDEGEE come from the germline V gene. The CDR3 nucleotides read TGTGCCAGCAGCTTGGGGGTCACCGGGGAGCTGTTTTTT. Translated: CASSLGVTGELFF.

The chain uses TRBV4-1 and TRBJ2-3, with 10 bases lining up with TRBD1. The ends lost 3 bases at V and 8 bases at J; junction bases unmatched: 2. Looked up from germline, CDR1 is MGHRA and CDR2 is YSYEKL. The CDR3 is 13 amino acids. In nucleotides, the CDR3 is TGCGCCAGCAGCCAGACAGGGGGCCCTACGCAGTATTTT. Its protein product is CASSQTGGPTQYF.